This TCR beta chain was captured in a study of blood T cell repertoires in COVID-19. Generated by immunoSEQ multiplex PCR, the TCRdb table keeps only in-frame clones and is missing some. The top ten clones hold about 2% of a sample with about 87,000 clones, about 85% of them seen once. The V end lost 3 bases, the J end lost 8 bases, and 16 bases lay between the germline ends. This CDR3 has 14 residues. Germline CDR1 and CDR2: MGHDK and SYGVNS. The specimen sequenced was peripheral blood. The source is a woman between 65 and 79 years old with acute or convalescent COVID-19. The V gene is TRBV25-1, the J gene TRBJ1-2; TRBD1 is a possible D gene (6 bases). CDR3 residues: CASSEIFRGGGYTF. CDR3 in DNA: TGTGCCAGCAGTGAGATTTTCAGGGGTGGCGGCTACACCTTC.